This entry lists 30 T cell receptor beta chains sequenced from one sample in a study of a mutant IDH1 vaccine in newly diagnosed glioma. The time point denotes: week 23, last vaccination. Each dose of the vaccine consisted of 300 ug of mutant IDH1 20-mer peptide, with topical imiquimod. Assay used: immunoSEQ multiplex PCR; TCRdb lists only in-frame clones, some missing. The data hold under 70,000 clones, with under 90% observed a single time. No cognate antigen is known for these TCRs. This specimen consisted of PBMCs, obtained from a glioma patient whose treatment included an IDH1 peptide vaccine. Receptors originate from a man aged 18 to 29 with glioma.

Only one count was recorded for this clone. CDR3 DNA: TGCAGCGTTGTCGGCAGGTCCTACGAGCAGTACTTC. This codes for CSVVGRSYEQYF. The chain employs TRBV29-1 and TRBJ2-7; no clear D gene. With 4 bases removed from V and 1 base from J, the gap between germline ends came to 8 bases. The length of the CDR3 is 12 residues. From germline, CDR1 is SQVTM and CDR2 ANQGSEA.

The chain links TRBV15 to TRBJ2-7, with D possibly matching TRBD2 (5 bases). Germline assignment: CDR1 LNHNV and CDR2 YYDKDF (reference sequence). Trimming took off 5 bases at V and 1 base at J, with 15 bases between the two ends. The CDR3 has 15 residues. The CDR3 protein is CATSSGLEWSYEQYF. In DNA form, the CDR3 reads TGTGCCACCAGCTCTGGACTGGAGTGGTCCTACGAGCAGTACTTC.

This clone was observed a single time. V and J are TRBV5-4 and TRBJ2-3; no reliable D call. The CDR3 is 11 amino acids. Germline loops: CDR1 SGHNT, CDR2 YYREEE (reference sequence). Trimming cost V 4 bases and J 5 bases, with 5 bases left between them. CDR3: CASSVEDTQYF. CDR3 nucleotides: TGTGCCAGCAGCGTAGAAGATACGCAGTATTTT.

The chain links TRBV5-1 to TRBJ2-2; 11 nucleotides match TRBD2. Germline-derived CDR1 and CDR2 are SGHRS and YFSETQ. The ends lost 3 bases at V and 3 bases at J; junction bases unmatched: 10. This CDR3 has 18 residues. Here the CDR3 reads CASSWIPVAGGDTGELFF. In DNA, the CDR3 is TGCGCCAGCAGCTGGATCCCCGTAGCGGGAGGGGACACCGGGGAGCTGTTTTTT.

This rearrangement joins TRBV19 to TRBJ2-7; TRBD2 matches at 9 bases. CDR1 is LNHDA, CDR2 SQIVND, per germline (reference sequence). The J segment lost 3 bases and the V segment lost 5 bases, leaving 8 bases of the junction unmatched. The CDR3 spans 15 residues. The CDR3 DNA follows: TGTGCCAGTAGTTGGACTAGCGTCTCCGTCTACGAGCAGTACTTC. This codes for CASSWTSVSVYEQYF. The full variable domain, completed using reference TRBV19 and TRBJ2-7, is DGGITQSPKYLFRKEGQNVTLSCEQNLNHDAMYWYRQDPGQGLRLIYYSQIVNDFQKGDIAEGYSVSREKKESFPLTVTSAQKNPTAFYLCASSWTSVSVYEQYFGPGTRLTVT.

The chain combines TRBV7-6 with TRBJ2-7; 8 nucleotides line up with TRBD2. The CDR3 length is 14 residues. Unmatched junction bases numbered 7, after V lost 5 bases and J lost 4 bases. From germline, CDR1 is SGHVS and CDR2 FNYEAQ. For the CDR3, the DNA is TGTGCCAGCAGCCCCGGGGGCGGGGGGTACGAGCAGTACTTC. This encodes CASSPGGGGYEQYF.

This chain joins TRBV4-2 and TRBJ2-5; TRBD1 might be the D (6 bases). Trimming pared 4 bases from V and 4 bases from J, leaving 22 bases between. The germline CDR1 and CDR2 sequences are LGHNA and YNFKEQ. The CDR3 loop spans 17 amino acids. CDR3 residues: CASSPAAGAPLLETQYF. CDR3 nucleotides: TGTGCCAGCAGCCCGGCGGCAGGGGCCCCTTTATTAGAGACCCAGTACTTC.

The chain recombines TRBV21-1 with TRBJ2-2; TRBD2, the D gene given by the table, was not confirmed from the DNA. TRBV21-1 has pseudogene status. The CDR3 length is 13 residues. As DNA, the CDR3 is TGTGCCAGCAGCAATCGGAGCACCGGGGAGCTGTTTTTT. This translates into CASSNRSTGELFF.

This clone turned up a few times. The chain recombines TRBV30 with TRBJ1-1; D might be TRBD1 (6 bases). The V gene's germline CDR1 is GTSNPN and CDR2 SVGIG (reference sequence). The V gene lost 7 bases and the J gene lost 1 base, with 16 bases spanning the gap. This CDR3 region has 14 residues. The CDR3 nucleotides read TGTGCCTCCGACGTTCAGGGGAAGAACACTGAAGCTTTCTTT. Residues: CASDVQGKNTEAFF.

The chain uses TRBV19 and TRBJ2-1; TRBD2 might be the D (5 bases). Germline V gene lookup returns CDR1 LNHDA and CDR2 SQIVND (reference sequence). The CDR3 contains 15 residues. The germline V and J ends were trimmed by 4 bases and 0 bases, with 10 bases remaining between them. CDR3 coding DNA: TGTGCCAGTAGTACGGACTTGAGCTCCTACAATGAGCAGTTCTTC. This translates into CASSTDLSSYNEQFF. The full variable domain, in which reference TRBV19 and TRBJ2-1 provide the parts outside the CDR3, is DGGITQSPKYLFRKEGQNVTLSCEQNLNHDAMYWYRQDPGQGLRLIYYSQIVNDFQKGDIAEGYSVSREKKESFPLTVTSAQKNPTAFYLCASSTDLSSYNEQFFGPGTRLTVL.

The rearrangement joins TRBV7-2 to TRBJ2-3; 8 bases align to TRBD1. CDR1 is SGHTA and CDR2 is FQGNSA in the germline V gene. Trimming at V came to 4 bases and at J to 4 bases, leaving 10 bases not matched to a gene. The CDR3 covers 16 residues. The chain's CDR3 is CASSSGQGLGSDTQYF. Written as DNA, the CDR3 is TGTGCCAGCAGCTCCGGACAGGGTCTAGGCTCAGATACGCAGTATTTT.

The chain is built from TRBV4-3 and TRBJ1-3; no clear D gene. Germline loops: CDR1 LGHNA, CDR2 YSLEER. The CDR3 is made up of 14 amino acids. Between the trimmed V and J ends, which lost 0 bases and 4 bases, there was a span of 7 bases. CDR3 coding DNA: TGCGCCAGCAGCCAAGAGGGTACCGGAAACACCATATATTTT. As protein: CASSQEGTGNTIYF.

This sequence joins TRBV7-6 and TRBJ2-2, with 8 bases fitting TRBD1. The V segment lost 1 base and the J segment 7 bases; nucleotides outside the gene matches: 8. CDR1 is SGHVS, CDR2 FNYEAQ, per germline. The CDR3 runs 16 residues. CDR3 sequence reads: CASSLEPQGAFGELFF. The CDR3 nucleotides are TGTGCCAGCAGCTTAGAACCTCAGGGGGCGTTCGGGGAGCTGTTTTTT.

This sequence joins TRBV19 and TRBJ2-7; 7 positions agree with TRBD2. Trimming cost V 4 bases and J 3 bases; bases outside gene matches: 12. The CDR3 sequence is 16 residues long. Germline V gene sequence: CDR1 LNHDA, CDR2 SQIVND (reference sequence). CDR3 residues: CASSNFGGLKDYEQYF. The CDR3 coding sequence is TGTGCCAGTAGTAATTTTGGGGGACTAAAAGACTACGAGCAGTACTTC.

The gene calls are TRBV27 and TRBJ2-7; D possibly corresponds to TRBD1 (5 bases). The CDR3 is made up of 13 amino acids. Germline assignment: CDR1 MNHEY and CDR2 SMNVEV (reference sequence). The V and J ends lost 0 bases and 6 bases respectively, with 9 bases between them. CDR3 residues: CASSLSARGEQYF. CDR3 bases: TGTGCCAGCAGTTTATCGGCAAGGGGCGAGCAGTACTTC.

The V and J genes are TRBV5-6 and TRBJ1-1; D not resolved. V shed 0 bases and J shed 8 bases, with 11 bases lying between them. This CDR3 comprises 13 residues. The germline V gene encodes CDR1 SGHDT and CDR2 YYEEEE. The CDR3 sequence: CASSLDRRYEAFF. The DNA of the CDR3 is TGTGCCAGCAGCTTGGATCGTAGATACGAAGCTTTCTTT. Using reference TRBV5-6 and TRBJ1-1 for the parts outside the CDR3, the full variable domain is DAGVTQSPTHLIKTRGQQVTLRCSPKSGHDTVSWYQQALGQGPQFIFQYYEEEERQRGNFPDRFSGHQFPNYSSELNVNALLLGDSALYLCASSLDRRYEAFFGQGTRLTVV.

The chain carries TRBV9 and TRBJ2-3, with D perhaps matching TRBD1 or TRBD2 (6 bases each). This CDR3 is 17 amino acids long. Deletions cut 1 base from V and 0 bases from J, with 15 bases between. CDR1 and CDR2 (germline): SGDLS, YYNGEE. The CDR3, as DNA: TGTGCCAGCAGCGTAAGCTGGGGGGCCCCGAGCACAGATACGCAGTATTTT. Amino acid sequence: CASSVSWGAPSTDTQYF.

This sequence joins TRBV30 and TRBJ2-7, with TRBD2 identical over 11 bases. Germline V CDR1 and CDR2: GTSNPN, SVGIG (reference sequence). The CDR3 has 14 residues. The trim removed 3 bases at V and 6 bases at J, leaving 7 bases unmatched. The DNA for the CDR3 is TGTGCCTGGAGGCCACTAGCGGGAGTCGGCGAGCAGTACTTC. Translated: CAWRPLAGVGEQYF.

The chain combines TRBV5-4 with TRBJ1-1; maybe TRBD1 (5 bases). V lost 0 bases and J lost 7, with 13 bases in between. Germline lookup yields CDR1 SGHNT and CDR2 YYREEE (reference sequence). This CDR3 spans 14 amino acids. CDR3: CASSLAPTENEAFF. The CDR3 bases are TGTGCCAGCAGCTTGGCACCGACAGAGAATGAAGCTTTCTTT.

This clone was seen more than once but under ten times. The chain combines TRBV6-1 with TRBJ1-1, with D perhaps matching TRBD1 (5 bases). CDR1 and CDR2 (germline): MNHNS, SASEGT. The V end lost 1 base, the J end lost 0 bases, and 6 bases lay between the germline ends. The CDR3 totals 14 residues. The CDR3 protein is CASSEGGMNTEAFF. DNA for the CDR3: TGTGCCAGCAGTGAAGGGGGCATGAACACTGAAGCTTTCTTT.

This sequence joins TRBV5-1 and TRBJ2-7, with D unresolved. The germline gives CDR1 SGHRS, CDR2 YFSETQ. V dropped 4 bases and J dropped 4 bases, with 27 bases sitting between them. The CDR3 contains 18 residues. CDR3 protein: CASSGYRIGPFATYEQYF. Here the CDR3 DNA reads TGCGCCAGCAGCGGTTACCGGATCGGACCCTTTGCCACATACGAGCAGTACTTC.

CDR3: CASSAGAGATYNEQFF. CDR3 sequence (DNA): TGTGCCAGCAGCGCCGGAGCGGGGGCCACCTACAATGAGCAGTTCTTC. The chain links TRBV9 to TRBJ2-1; 8 positions agree with TRBD2. The CDR3 is 16 amino acids. The V segment lost 3 bases and the J segment 2 bases; nucleotides outside the gene matches: 7. Germline assignment: CDR1 SGDLS and CDR2 YYNGEE.

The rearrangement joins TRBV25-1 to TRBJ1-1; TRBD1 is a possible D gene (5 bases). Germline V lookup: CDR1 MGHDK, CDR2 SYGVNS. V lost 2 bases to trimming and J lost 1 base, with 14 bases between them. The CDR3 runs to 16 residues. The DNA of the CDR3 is TGTGCCAGCAGTGAAGACGACTGGACACAGAACACTGAAGCTTTCTTT. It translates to CASSEDDWTQNTEAFF. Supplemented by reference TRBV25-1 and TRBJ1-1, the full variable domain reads EADIYQTPRYLVIGTGKKITLECSQTMGHDKMYWYQQDPGMELHLIHYSYGVNSTEKGDLSSESTVSRIRTEHFPLTLESARPSHTSQYLCASSEDDWTQNTEAFFGQGTRLTVV.

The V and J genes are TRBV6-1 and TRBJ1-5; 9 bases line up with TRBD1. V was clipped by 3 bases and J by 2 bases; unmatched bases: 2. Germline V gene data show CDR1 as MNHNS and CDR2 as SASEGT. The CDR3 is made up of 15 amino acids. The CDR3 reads CASSEWTGGNQPQHF. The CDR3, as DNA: TGTGCCAGCAGTGAGTGGACAGGGGGCAATCAGCCCCAGCATTTT.

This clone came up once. CDR3 DNA sequence: TGTGCCAGCAGCTCCTTAGCGGGAGCCCTATCCGAGCAGTTCTTC. It codes for CASSSLAGALSEQFF. J is TRBJ2-1 and V is TRBV7-6; 9 nucleotides align to TRBD2. Trimming cost V 4 bases and J 10 bases; bases outside gene matches: 11. The CDR3 contains 15 residues. In germline, CDR1 is SGHVS, CDR2 FNYEAQ.

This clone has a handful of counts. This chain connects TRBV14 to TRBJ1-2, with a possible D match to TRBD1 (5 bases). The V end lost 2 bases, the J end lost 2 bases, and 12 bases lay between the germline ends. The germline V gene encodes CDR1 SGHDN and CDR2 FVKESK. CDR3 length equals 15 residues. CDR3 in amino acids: CASSQRDGLNYGYTF. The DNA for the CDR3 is TGTGCCAGCAGCCAAAGGGACGGCCTAAACTATGGCTACACCTTC.

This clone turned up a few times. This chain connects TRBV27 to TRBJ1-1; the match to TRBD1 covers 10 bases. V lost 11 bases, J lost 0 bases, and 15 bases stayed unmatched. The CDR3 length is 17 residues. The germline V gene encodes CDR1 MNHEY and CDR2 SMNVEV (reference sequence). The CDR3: CAEPDGGTGEVNTEAFF. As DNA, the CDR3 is TGTGCCGAGCCCGATGGGGGGACAGGGGAAGTGAACACTGAAGCTTTCTTT.

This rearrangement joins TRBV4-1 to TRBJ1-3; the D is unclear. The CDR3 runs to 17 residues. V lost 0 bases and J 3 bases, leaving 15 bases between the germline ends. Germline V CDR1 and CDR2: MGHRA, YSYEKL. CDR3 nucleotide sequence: TGCGCCAGCAGCCAAGATTCTGGGTATGCGAGTGGAAACACCATATATTTT. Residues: CASSQDSGYASGNTIYF.

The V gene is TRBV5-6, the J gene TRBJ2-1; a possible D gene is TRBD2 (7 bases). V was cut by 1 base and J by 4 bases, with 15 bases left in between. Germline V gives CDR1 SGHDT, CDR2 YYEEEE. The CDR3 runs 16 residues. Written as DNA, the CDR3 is TGTGCCAGCAGCTTGCTCGCGGGGGCCGCGTACAATGAGCAGTTCTTC. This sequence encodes CASSLLAGAAYNEQFF. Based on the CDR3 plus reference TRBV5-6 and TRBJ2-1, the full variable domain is DAGVTQSPTHLIKTRGQQVTLRCSPKSGHDTVSWYQQALGQGPQFIFQYYEEEERQRGNFPDRFSGHQFPNYSSELNVNALLLGDSALYLCASSLLAGAAYNEQFFGPGTRLTVL.

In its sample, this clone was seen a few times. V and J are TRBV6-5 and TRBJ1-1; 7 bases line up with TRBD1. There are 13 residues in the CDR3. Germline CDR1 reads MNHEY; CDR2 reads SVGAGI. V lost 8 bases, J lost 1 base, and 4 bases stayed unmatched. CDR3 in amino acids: CASGGQRNTEAFF. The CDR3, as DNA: TGTGCCAGCGGGGGACAGCGGAACACTGAAGCTTTCTTT.